Below, one TCR beta chain is given with its context. This specimen comes from a study of blood T cell repertoires in COVID-19. The CDR3 runs 17 residues. Trimming removed 7 bases from V and 2 bases from J, with 23 bases in between. Germline V gene lookup returns CDR1 MNHEY and CDR2 SMNVEV (reference sequence). The method was immunoSEQ multiplex PCR; TCRdb's version includes in-frame clones alone and lacks a portion of them. The sample lists around 140,000 clones, 88% occurring once. This sequence originates from a man aged 60 to 75 with active or convalescent COVID-19. The sample was peripheral blood. The chain couples TRBV27 to TRBJ2-5; tentative D call: TRBD1 (8 bases). Here the CDR3 reads CASKRQGRGSGQETQYF. DNA for the CDR3: TGTGCCAGCAAGCGACAGGGGAGGGGTTCTGGGCAAGAGACCCAGTACTTC.